The rows below give T cell receptor beta chains drawn from one sample of a study of blood T cell repertoires in COVID-19. TCRdb's table, derived via immunoSEQ multiplex PCR, lists solely in-frame clones and lacks some. The sample lists some 200,000 clones; over 70% were seen once. Sequencing was performed on peripheral blood. These receptors came from an older woman with acute or convalescent COVID-19. The CDR3 runs from the conserved cysteine through the conserved F or W. D genes are given only for firm matches. Some rows mark clone size as missing; the rest say once, few, many or name a class of expanded clone.

V	size	J	D	CDR3	DNA
TRBV6-5	NA	TRBJ2-1	TRBD1	CASSRDSRYNEQFF	TGTGCCAGCAGCCGGGACAGCCGATACAATGAGCAGTTCTTC
TRBV11-2	few	TRBJ2-5	TRBD2	CASSLGLAGGRGETQYF	TGTGCCAGCAGCTTGGGACTCGCGGGGGGCCGGGGGGAGACCCAGTACTTC
TRBV30	NA	TRBJ2-7	TRBD1	CAWAPGGSYEQYF	TGTGCCTGGGCACCAGGGGGCTCCTACGAGCAGTACTTC
TRBV21-1	NA	TRBJ1-4	NA	CASSKEKCHSTNEKLFF	TGTGCCAGCAGCAAAGAAAAGTGTCACTCAACTAATGAAAAACTGTTTTTT
TRBV10-3	once	TRBJ2-2	TRBD2	CAISVGGVDTGELFF	TGTGCCATCAGTGTTGGGGGGGTCGACACCGGGGAGCTGTTTTTT
TRBV10-3	once	TRBJ2-5	NA	CAISPPSQETQYF	TGTGCCATCTCCCCACCCAGCCAAGAGACCCAGTACTTC
TRBV4-1	NA	TRBJ2-1	TRBD2	CASSQGRGGYNEQFF	TGCGCCAGCAGCCAAGGACGGGGGGGCTACAATGAGCAGTTCTTC
TRBV14	once	TRBJ2-7	TRBD1	CASSSMDRSFFHEQYF	TGTGCCAGCAGCTCCATGGACAGGAGTTTTTTCCACGAGCAGTACTTC
TRBV29-1	NA	TRBJ2-5	NA	CSVERDLGQETQYF	TGCAGCGTCGAGAGGGATCTGGGCCAAGAGACCCAGTACTTC
TRBV12-3/TRBV12-4	NA	TRBJ2-5	TRBD2	CASSPGGETQYF	TGTGCCAGCAGTCCGGGAGGGGAGACCCAGTACTTC
TRBV13	NA	TRBJ1-3	TRBD1	CASSLGTGSGATIYF	TGTGCCAGCAGCTTAGGGACAGGGTCTGGCGCCACCATATATTTT
TRBV10-1	NA	TRBJ2-1	NA	CASSETITEQFF	TGCGCCAGCAGTGAGACTATCACTGAGCAGTTCTTC
TRBV20-1	NA	TRBJ1-1	TRBD1	CSAGTVTEAFF	TGCAGTGCAGGGACAGTCACTGAAGCTTTCTTT
TRBV3-1/TRBV3-2	NA	TRBJ2-5	NA	CASSPPGFQETQYF	TGTGCCAGCAGCCCTCCGGGATTTCAAGAGACCCAGTACTTC
TRBV7-7	NA	TRBJ2-3	TRBD2	CASSLGLADTDTQYF	TGTGCCAGCAGCTTAGGACTAGCGGATACAGATACGCAGTATTTT
TRBV7-9	once	TRBJ1-4	TRBD1	CASSLWDRGYEKLFF	TGTGCCAGCAGCCTCTGGGACAGGGGGTATGAAAAACTGTTTTTT
TRBV19	NA	TRBJ2-6	TRBD1	CASSTGQLEGSGANVLTF	TGTGCCAGTAGTACGGGACAGCTCGAAGGGTCTGGGGCCAACGTCCTGACTTTC